The 7 T cell receptor beta chains in this list originate from one sample, sequenced in a study of response to subunit inactivated influenza vaccine. One entry per CDR3 protein, called by TCRdb with MiXCR from the RT-PCR reads. The data contain 500,000 or so distinct CDR3 sequences, 16% of them singletons. Sequenced here: CD4+ T cells sorted from PBMCs, sampled 23 months after vaccination. Receptor source: a man between 50 and 75 years old who received an inactivated influenza vaccine.

This sequence joins TRBV6-1 and TRBJ2-1, with 9 bases that match TRBD2. The CDR3 has 16 amino acids. Germline lookup yields CDR1 MNHNS and CDR2 SASEGT. Trimming cost V 5 bases and J 2 bases; bases outside gene matches: 7. CDR3 amino acids: CASSRAGGPTYNEQFF. The CDR3 DNA reads TGTGCCAGCAGTCGGGCGGGGGGGCCCACCTACAATGAGCAGTTCTTC.

This clonotype was seen ten or more times. CDR3: CASGLGTGLTWGQETQYF. Written as DNA, the CDR3 is TGTGCTAGTGGTTTGGGAACAGGTCTCACGTGGGGCCAAGAGACCCAGTACTTC. The chain couples TRBV12-5 to TRBJ2-5, with D possibly being TRBD1 (5 bases). Trimming took 1 base from V and 1 from J, leaving 19 bases between them. The CDR3 runs to 18 residues. CDR1 and CDR2 (germline): LGHNT, FRNRAP.

This rearrangement joins TRBV11-1 to TRBJ2-1; possibly TRBD2 for D (6 bases). The ends were cut back, 2 bases at V and 6 bases at J, with 8 bases in the middle. Germline V gene sequence: CDR1 SGHAT, CDR2 FQDESV (reference sequence). The CDR3 extends over 13 amino acids. CDR3 region: CASSLRESNEQFF. The DNA for the CDR3 is TGTGCCAGCAGCTTACGGGAGTCCAATGAGCAGTTCTTC.

The chain recombines TRBV10-3 with TRBJ1-2; 10 nucleotides line up with TRBD1. This CDR3 comprises 13 residues. Germline lookup yields CDR1 ENHRY and CDR2 SYGVKD. Unmatched junction bases numbered 5, after V lost 6 bases and J lost 7 bases. CDR3 region: CAISGQGESGYTF. The CDR3 coding sequence is TGTGCCATCAGCGGACAGGGGGAATCTGGCTACACCTTC.

This clonotype was found once. The junction and the germline gene differ at one end; a read error may be behind it. The J gene is TRBJ1-1, the V gene TRBV12-3 or TRBV12-4, with D tentatively TRBD1 (5 bases). The CDR3 has 13 residues. In DNA, the CDR3 is TGTGCCATCAGTTCCCGCCAGGGCTCGGAAGCTTTCTTT. This gives the protein CAISSRQGSEAFF.

In its sample, this clonotype was seen many times. The chain has TRBV11-1 and TRBJ2-7, with TRBD2 matching over 7 bases. The junction had 9 bases not matched to a gene; V was cut back by 1 base and J by 3 bases. The CDR3 runs to 16 residues. Germline V lookup: CDR1 SGHAT, CDR2 FQDESV (reference sequence). CDR3 coding DNA: TGTGCCAGCAGCTTAGTCGCTAGCGGAGACTTCTACGAGCAGTACTTC. Protein product: CASSLVASGDFYEQYF. The full variable domain, rest sourced from reference TRBV11-1 and TRBJ2-7, is EAEVAQSPRYKITEKSQAVAFWCDPISGHATLYWYRQILGQGPELLVQFQDESVVDDSQLPKDRFSAERLKGVDSTLKIQPAELGDSAMYLCASSLVASGDFYEQYFGPGTRLTVT.

Ten or more counts support this clonotype. The V call is TRBV6-2 or TRBV6-3, the J call TRBJ2-2; TRBD1 matches at 7 bases. Unmatched junction bases numbered 4, after V lost 5 bases and J lost 4 bases. CDR3 length: 14 amino acids. Germline CDR1 is MNHEY and CDR2 is SVGEGT. CDR3: CASSRQGITGELFF. For the CDR3, the DNA is TGTGCCAGCAGTCGACAGGGAATCACCGGGGAGCTGTTTTTT.